The 16 T cell receptor beta chains presented below share a single source sample, sequenced in a study of T cells expressing NK-cell markers (dated by TCRdb to about 2020). The method was 5' RACE. The run used an Illumina HiSeq 2000. Following reprocessing of the reads by TCRdb, the data hold one row per CDR3 protein sequence and no DNA is available. The data table for this sample lists some 450,000 distinct CDR3 sequences. The ten largest clonotypes hold less than 7.5% of the sample. The sample comprised blood T cells: a sorted CD56 or NKG2C T cell subset, CD4+ or CD8+ T cells, or bulk PBMC T cells (not recorded which). The receptors were gathered from a woman aged 18 to 69 in good health.

The rearrangement uses TRBV20-1 and TRBJ2-1; TCRdb returns TRBD1, unconfirmable since there is no DNA. CDR1 DFQATT and CDR2 SNEGSKA come from the germline V gene (reference sequence). The CDR3 is 14 residues long. CDR3 sequence reads: CSAHVDREINEQFF.

V gene TRBV7-3 combines with J gene TRBJ2-1; TCRdb proposes TRBD1, but this gene call is untestable without DNA. The V gene's germline CDR1 is SGHTA and CDR2 FQGTGA. This CDR3 is built from 15 residues. CDR3 in amino acids: CASSPRQGTYNEQFF.

This chain connects TRBV6-1 to TRBJ1-3. Germline lookup yields CDR1 MNHNS and CDR2 SASEGT. This CDR3 is built from 16 residues. CDR3 region: CASSPSPMGSGNTIYF.

CDR3 residues: CASSYGRRGETQYF. This chain connects TRBV6-5 to TRBJ2-5; the D call from TCRdb, TRBD2, cannot be confirmed without DNA. The germline V gene has CDR1 MNHEY and CDR2 SVGAGI. This CDR3 comprises 14 residues.

The chain combines TRBV12-3 or TRBV12-4 with TRBJ1-5; with no DNA, the TCRdb D assignment of TRBD1 cannot be verified. The CDR3 consists of 14 residues. The CDR3 reads CASSLGIQGQPQHF.

V and J are TRBV6-4 and TRBJ1-6; TCRdb names TRBD1, which stays unverified in the absence of DNA. Germline V gene sequence: CDR1 MRHNA, CDR2 SNTAGT. The CDR3 totals 15 residues. The CDR3 is CASRPQGGYNSPLHF.

The CDR3 spells CSVSRTGGSYEQYF. J is TRBJ2-7 and V is TRBV20-1; no DNA is available, so the TRBD1 call from TCRdb remains unchecked. The CDR3 is made up of 14 amino acids. The V gene's germline CDR1 is DFQATT and CDR2 SNEGSKA (reference sequence).

V usage is TRBV5-1 and J usage is TRBJ2-1; the TRBD2 assignment by TCRdb is unverifiable without DNA. The CDR3 runs to 16 residues. Per the germline V gene, CDR1 is SGHRS and CDR2 is YFSETQ. The chain's CDR3 is CASSPRGLADHNEQFF.

The chain has TRBV6-2 or TRBV6-3 and TRBJ2-1; TCRdb lists TRBD2, though no DNA is available to test this call. CDR3 length: 15 residues. The V gene's germline CDR1 is MNHEY and CDR2 SVGEGT. CDR3 residues: CASSYPASQRNEQFF.

The genes are TRBV6-5 and TRBJ2-3. The CDR3 spans 15 residues. The germline V gene has CDR1 MNHEY and CDR2 SVGAGI. The CDR3 sequence: CASSYYWTSTDTQYF.

The chain is built from TRBV28 and TRBJ2-7; TCRdb lists TRBD1, though no DNA is available to test this call. Germline V lookup: CDR1 MDHEN, CDR2 SYDVKM. This CDR3 is built from 15 residues. CDR3 sequence: CASNNPRGTPYEQYF.

The rearrangement joins TRBV7-2 to TRBJ2-3; with no DNA, the TCRdb D assignment of TRBD2 cannot be verified. Germline CDR1 reads SGHTA; CDR2 reads FQGNSA. The CDR3 runs 15 residues. CDR3 sequence reads: CASSPPSGRADTQYF.

The chain carries TRBV6-2 or TRBV6-3 and TRBJ2-7; the D gene TCRdb calls, TRBD1, cannot be checked with no DNA. Germline assignment: CDR1 MNHEY and CDR2 SVGEGT. This CDR3 has 15 residues. CDR3: CASSPPRDRGYEQYF.

CDR3 loop: CASSPKIRLAGIAKNIQYF. The chain has TRBV12-3 or TRBV12-4 and TRBJ2-4; there is no DNA to check the TCRdb D call of TRBD2. The CDR3 has 19 amino acids.

The V gene is TRBV7-9, the J gene TRBJ2-2; TCRdb selects TRBD1, and the lack of DNA leaves this call unchecked. Germline lookup yields CDR1 SEHNR and CDR2 FQNEAQ (reference sequence). The CDR3 spans 16 residues. The CDR3 loop reads CASIPRGQGGTGELFF. Filled out from reference TRBV7-9 and TRBJ2-2, the complete variable domain reads DTGVSQNPRHKITKRGQNVTFRCDPISEHNRLYWYRQTLGQGPEFLTYFQNEAQLEKSRLLSDRFSAERPKGSFSTLEIQRTEQGDSAMYLCASIPRGQGGTGELFFGEGSRLTVL.

The chain employs TRBV3-1 and TRBJ2-7; the D gene TCRdb calls, TRBD1, cannot be checked with no DNA. The germline CDR1 and CDR2 sequences are LGHDT and YNNKEL (reference sequence). This CDR3 has 13 amino acids. The CDR3 here is CASSQDRGHEQYF.